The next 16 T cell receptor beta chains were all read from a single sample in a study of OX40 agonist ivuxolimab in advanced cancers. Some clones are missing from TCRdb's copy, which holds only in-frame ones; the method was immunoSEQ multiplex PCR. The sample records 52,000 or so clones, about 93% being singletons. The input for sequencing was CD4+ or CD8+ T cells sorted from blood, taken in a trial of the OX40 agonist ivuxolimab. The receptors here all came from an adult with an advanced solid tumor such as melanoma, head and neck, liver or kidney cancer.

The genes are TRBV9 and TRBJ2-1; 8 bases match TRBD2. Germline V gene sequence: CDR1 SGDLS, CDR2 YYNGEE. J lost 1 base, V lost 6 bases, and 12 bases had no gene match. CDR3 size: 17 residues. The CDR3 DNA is TGTGCCAGCACCCTCAACCCAGCGGGAGAGTCCTACAATGAGCAGTTCTTC. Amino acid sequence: CASTLNPAGESYNEQFF.

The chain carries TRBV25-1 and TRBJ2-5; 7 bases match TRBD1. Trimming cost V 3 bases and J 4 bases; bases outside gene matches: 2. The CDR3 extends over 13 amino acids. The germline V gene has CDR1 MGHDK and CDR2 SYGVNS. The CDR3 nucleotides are TGTGCCAGCAGTGATACAGGGGCAGAGACCCAGTACTTC. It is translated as CASSDTGAETQYF.

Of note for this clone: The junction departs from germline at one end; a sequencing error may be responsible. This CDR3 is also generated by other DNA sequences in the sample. The CDR3 is CASSLGATPQGYTF. The DNA for the CDR3 is TGTGCCAGCAGTCTCGGAGCCACGCCTCAAGGCTACACTTTC. The chain combines TRBV27 with TRBJ1-2; D ambiguous. From germline, CDR1 is MNHEY and CDR2 SMNVEV (reference sequence). The CDR3 sequence is 14 residues long.

In nucleotides, the CDR3 is TGTGCCAGCAGTTACGCGGGGGCCGATACGCAGTATTTT. This gives the protein CASSYAGADTQYF. This chain uses TRBV6-5 with TRBJ2-3; D is perhaps TRBD2 (7 bases). The length of the CDR3 is 13 residues. From germline, CDR1 is MNHEY and CDR2 SVGAGI. Trimming pared 2 bases from V and 6 bases from J, leaving 9 bases between.

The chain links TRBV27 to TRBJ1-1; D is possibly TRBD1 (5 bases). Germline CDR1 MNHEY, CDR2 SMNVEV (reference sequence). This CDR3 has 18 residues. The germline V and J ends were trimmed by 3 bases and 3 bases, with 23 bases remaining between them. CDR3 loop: CASSFRLGEAGKDTEAFF. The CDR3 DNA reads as TGTGCCAGCAGTTTTCGTCTCGGGGAAGCAGGGAAGGACACTGAAGCTTTCTTT.

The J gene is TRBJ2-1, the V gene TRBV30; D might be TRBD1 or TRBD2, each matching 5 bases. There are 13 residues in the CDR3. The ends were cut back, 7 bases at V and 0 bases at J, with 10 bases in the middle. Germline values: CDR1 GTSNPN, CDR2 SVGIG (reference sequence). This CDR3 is CASWDGSYNEQFF. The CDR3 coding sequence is TGTGCCTCCTGGGACGGCTCCTACAATGAGCAGTTCTTC.

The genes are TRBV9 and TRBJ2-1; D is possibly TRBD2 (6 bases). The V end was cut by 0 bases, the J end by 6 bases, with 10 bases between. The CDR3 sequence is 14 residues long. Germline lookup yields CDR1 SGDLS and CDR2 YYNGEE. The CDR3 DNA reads TGTGCCAGCAGCGTAGGCGGGACTGTCAATGAGCAGTTCTTC. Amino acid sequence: CASSVGGTVNEQFF.

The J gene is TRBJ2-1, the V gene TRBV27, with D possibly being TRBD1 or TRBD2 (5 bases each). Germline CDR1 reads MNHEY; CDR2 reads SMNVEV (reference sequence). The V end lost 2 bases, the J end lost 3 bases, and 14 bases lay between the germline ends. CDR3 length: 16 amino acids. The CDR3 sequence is CASSLVGGVFYNEQFF. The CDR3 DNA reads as TGTGCCAGCAGTTTAGTTGGGGGAGTCTTCTACAATGAGCAGTTCTTC.

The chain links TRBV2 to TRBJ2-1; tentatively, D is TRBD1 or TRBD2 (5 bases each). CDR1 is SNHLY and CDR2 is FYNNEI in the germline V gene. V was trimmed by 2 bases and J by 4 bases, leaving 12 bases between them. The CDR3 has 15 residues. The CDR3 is CASSERDQVYNEQFF. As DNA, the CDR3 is TGTGCCAGCAGTGAAAGGGACCAAGTATACAATGAGCAGTTCTTC.

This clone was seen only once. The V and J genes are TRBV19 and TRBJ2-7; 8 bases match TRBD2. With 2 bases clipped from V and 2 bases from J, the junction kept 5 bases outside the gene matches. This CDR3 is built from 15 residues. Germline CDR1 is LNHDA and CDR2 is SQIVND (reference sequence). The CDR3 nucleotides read TGTGCCAGTAGTATAATAGCGGGGACTGCCTACGAGCAGTACTTC. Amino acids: CASSIIAGTAYEQYF.

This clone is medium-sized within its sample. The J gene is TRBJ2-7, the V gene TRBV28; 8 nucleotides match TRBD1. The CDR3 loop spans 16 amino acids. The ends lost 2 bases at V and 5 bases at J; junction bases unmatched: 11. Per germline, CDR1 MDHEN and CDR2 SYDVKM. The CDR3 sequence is CASSLVLTGVKDEQYF. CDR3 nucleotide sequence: TGTGCCAGCAGTTTAGTCCTGACAGGGGTAAAGGACGAGCAGTACTTC.

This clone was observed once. DNA of the CDR3: TGTGCCAGCAGTTCGGGACAGTACTACGAGCAGTACTTC. Its translation is CASSSGQYYEQYF. V gene TRBV27 combines with J gene TRBJ2-7; TRBD1 agrees at 7 bases. The CDR3 is 13 residues long. Germline V gene sequence: CDR1 MNHEY, CDR2 SMNVEV (reference sequence). The trim removed 4 bases at V and 3 bases at J, leaving 3 bases unmatched.

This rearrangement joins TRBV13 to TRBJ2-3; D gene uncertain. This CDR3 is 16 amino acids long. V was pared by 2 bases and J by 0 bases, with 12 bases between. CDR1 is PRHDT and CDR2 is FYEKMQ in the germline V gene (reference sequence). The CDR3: CASSLRFGPSTDTQYF. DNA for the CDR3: TGTGCCAGCAGCTTACGGTTCGGGCCGAGCACAGATACGCAGTATTTT.

Here the CDR3 DNA reads TGCGCCAGCAGCCAAGATCGGGCAGGGGGCTACGAGCAGTACTTC. Its protein product is CASSQDRAGGYEQYF. V usage is TRBV4-3 and J usage is TRBJ2-7; the match to TRBD1 covers 7 bases. The length of the CDR3 is 15 residues. From germline, CDR1 is LGHNA and CDR2 YSLEER. With 0 bases clipped from V and 3 bases from J, the junction kept 5 bases outside the gene matches.

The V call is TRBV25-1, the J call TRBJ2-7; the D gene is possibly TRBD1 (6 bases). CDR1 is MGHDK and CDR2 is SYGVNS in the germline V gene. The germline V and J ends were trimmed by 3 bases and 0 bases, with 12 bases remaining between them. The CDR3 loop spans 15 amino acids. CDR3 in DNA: TGTGCCAGCAGTGATACGACAGGACACTCCTACGAGCAGTACTTC. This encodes CASSDTTGHSYEQYF.

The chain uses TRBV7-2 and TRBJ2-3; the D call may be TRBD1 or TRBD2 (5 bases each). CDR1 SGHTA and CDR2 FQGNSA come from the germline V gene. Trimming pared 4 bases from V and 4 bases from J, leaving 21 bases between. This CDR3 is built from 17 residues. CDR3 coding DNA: TGTGCCAGCAGCTCCCCGGGGATATCTGAAGGGGCAGATACGCAGTATTTT. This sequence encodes CASSSPGISEGADTQYF.